This passage covers 7 T cell receptor beta chains from one sample sequenced in a study of shared clonotypes between healthy human individuals. Terminally differentiated effector memory CD45RA+ cells were excluded from the naive CD8 cells, which were CD45RO-negative and positively selected for CCR7. The table came from immunoSEQ multiplex PCR; TCRdb's copy has only in-frame clones and leaves some out. The sample carries 2 million or so clones, about 95% recorded once. Sequencing was performed on naive CD8+ T cells sorted from blood. The receptors derive from a man aged 18 to 29 in good health.

This clone was seen only once. V usage is TRBV6-5 and J usage is TRBJ1-4; D not resolved. V lost 4 bases, J lost 8 bases, and 11 bases lay in between. From germline, CDR1 is MNHEY and CDR2 SVGAGI. The CDR3 has 13 amino acids. The CDR3 DNA reads as TGTGCCAGCAGTTTTGTCCCCGCCGAAAAACTGTTTTTT. Its protein product is CASSFVPAEKLFF.

The chain joins TRBV6-5 to TRBJ1-6; perhaps TRBD1 as D (5 bases). Per germline, CDR1 MNHEY and CDR2 SVGAGI. The CDR3 totals 15 residues. Trimming stripped 6 bases from V and 6 bases from J, with 15 bases between. CDR3 nucleotides: TGTGCCAGCAGCCCGTTTGGGGCTAGTAATTCACCCCTCCACTTT. Its protein product is CASSPFGASNSPLHF.

The chain has TRBV5-6 and TRBJ2-1, with D unclear. This CDR3 spans 13 amino acids. The V gene's germline CDR1 is SGHDT and CDR2 YYEEEE. Trimming removed 3 bases at V and 5 bases at J, with 9 bases between. As DNA, the CDR3 is TGTGCCAGCAGCTCCTTTTCGGACAATGAGCAGTTCTTC. It codes for CASSSFSDNEQFF. The full variable domain, rest sourced from reference TRBV5-6 and TRBJ2-1, is DAGVTQSPTHLIKTRGQQVTLRCSPKSGHDTVSWYQQALGQGPQFIFQYYEEEERQRGNFPDRFSGHQFPNYSSELNVNALLLGDSALYLCASSSFSDNEQFFGPGTRLTVL.

The rearrangement joins TRBV11-2 to TRBJ2-1; D is ambiguous. The V and J ends lost 5 bases and 5 bases respectively, with 4 bases between them. In germline, CDR1 is SGHAT, CDR2 FQNNGV. The CDR3 runs 11 residues. CDR3: CASSHDNEQFF. CDR3 DNA sequence: TGTGCCAGCAGCCACGACAATGAGCAGTTCTTC.

This rearrangement joins TRBV5-1 to TRBJ1-1; no clear D. V lost 5 bases, J lost 2 bases, and 10 bases lay in between. This CDR3 is built from 13 residues. Germline V lookup: CDR1 SGHRS, CDR2 YFSETQ. CDR3 coding DNA: TGCGCCAGCAGGTTTCAGCTAAACACTGAAGCTTTCTTT. Translating gives CASRFQLNTEAFF. The variable domain in full, completed from reference TRBV5-1 and TRBJ1-1, reads KAGVTQTPRYLIKTRGQQVTLSCSPISGHRSVSWYQQTPGQGLQFLFEYFSETQRNKGNFPGRFSGRQFSNSRSEMNVSTLELGDSALYLCASRFQLNTEAFFGQGTRLTVV.

This sequence joins TRBV2 and TRBJ2-3; 12 positions agree with TRBD2. This CDR3 has 18 amino acids. Looked up from germline, CDR1 is SNHLY and CDR2 is FYNNEI. The V segment lost 4 bases and the J segment 0 bases; nucleotides outside the gene matches: 8. CDR3 in DNA: TGTGCCAGCAGTGTACACGAGACTAGCGGGGGAAGCACAGATACGCAGTATTTT. It codes for CASSVHETSGGSTDTQYF.

This clone was counted once. V usage is TRBV5-6 and J usage is TRBJ1-1; D gene ambiguous. CDR1 and CDR2 from the germline V gene are SGHDT and YYEEEE. This CDR3 comprises 14 residues. Trimming took 1 base from V and 1 from J, leaving 8 bases between them. CDR3 coding DNA: TGTGCCAGCAGCTTGAAGCCCGAGAACACTGAAGCTTTCTTT. This sequence encodes CASSLKPENTEAFF.